This T cell receptor beta chain appears in the sequencing data of a study of OX40 agonist ivuxolimab in advanced cancers. In the study overall: The costimulatory receptor OX40 (CD134) was targeted by ivuxolimab, a fully human IgG2 agonistic monoclonal antibody. The paper describes the monotherapy dose-escalation part (N of about 47 patients) of the phase I trial of ivuxolimab. A male proportion of roughly 80% and a mean age of 60 years, ranging from roughly 23 to 85, were recorded for the dose-escalation cohort. Prior anti-PD-1, anti-PD-L1 or anti-CTLA-4 therapy was permitted, and less than 45% of dose-escalation patients had received checkpoint inhibitors. Intravenous ivuxolimab was administered to patients every 2 weeks at six dose levels: 0.01, 0.1, 0.3, 1.5, 3 and 10 mg/kg. Of the roughly 53 patients in dose escalation, some 20 had hepatocellular carcinoma, about 15 had melanoma, 9 had renal cell carcinoma and 9 had head and neck cancer. Partial responses occurred in three dose-escalation patients: two with cutaneous melanoma and one with hepatocellular carcinoma. Peripheral TCRbeta sequencing aimed to test whether ivuxolimab altered TCR sequence diversity and caused clonal T-cell expansion.

Here is what the overall study found, with its caveats: After ivuxolimab, more expanded clones were found on average in CD8+ T cells than in CD4+ T cells. The antigen specificity of the clonally expanded peripheral T cells was not determined. Partial responders in the 0.1-3.0 mg/kg groups had among the lowest normalized peripheral clonal expansion, especially among CD8+ T cells. Low levels of normalized T-cell clonal expansion were also seen in some patients who did not respond. At doses of 0.1 to 3.0 mg/kg, clonal expansion of both CD4+ and CD8+ T cells in blood was seen between baseline and week 6.

Patients with a history of autoimmune disease or receiving systemic immunosuppression were excluded from the trial. In every dose cohort, peripheral blood was drawn for TCR sequencing at baseline, cycle 4 day 1, and cycle 7 day 1. The samples were drawn from a first-in-human, open-label, multicenter phase I dose-escalation trial of ivuxolimab. Adults with locally advanced or metastatic melanoma, renal cell, hepatocellular, or head and neck squamous cell carcinoma were enrolled in the trial. Before TCR sequencing, CD4+ T cells and CD8+ T cells were sorted from peripheral blood as separate populations. For sequencing of the TCRbeta CDR3 region, genomic DNA was extracted from the sorted cells. The immunoSEQ Assay was used to sequence the TCRbeta CDR3 regions. TCRdb stores this immuneACCESS table with in-frame sequences only. Part of the clones is absent; in the studies checked, under half of the shortfall reflects unresolved V genes, and no reason is known for the rest. Counted in this sample were under 150,000 clones; 90% of them appeared once. Less than 1.1% of the sample comes from the top ten.

Inclusive of the bounding cysteine and phenylalanine, the CDR3 is 14 residues long. The CDR3 DNA has 42 bases and is translated from base 1. CDR1 is given as SGHKS and CDR2 as YYEKEE, both from the germline V gene (reference sequence). Trimmed from V: 4 bases; trimmed from J: 6 bases; junction bases lacking a gene match: 10. In regard to this clone: What this receptor recognizes is not known. Qualities for individual bases were not recorded, and no much larger clone is one base off.

The specimen was CD4+ or CD8+ T cells sorted from blood, collected in a trial of the OX40 agonist ivuxolimab. The clonotype was recovered from an adult with an advanced solid tumor such as melanoma, head and neck, liver or kidney cancer. This chain joins TRBV5-5 to TRBJ2-7; the central 7 bases match TRBD2. The CDR3 region has the sequence CASSLLANPLEQYF. The nucleotides read TGTGCCAGCAGCCTACTAGCGAACCCGCTCGAGCAGTACTTC.